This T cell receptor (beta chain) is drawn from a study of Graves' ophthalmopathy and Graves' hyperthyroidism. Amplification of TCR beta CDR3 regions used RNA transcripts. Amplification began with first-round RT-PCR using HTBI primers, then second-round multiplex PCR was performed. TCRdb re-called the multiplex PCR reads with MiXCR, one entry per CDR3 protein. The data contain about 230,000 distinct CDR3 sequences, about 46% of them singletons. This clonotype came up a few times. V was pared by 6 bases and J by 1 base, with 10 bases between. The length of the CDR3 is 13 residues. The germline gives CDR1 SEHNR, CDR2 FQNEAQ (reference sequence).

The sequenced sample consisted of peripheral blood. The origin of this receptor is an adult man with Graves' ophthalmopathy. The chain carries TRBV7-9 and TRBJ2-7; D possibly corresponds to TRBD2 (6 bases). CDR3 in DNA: TGTGCCAGCAGACGGGAGCTATCCTACGAGCAGTACTTC. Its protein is CASRRELSYEQYF.